This T cell receptor (beta chain) was identified during a study of blood T cell repertoires in COVID-19. Across the study: The origin of the acute and convalescent COVID-19 samples was the United States, Italy and Spain. The analysed material was cDNA or gDNA that came from T cells, B-cell-depleted T cells, or PBMCs.

In the authors' workflow: Reference gene primer amplification gave estimated nucleated cell counts. Generated by immunoSEQ multiplex PCR, the TCRdb table keeps only in-frame clones and is missing some. The D gene and trimming were derived from the DNA, and the V and J assignments and clone size from that table. Of over 60,000 clones listed, about four fifths are singletons. CDR1 and CDR2 (germline): LGHNA, YNFKEQ. The V gene end was trimmed by 4 bases and the J gene end by 10 bases; junction bases not matched to a gene: 8. This CDR3 spans 15 amino acids. V and J are TRBV4-2 and TRBJ2-1, with 12 bases aligning to TRBD2. The sequenced sample consisted of peripheral blood. The TCR was taken from a human donor in a cohort sampled during active COVID-19. The CDR3 protein is CASSPASGGAYEQFF. The CDR3 DNA reads as TGTGCCAGCAGCCCAGCTAGCGGGGGGGCCTACGAGCAGTTCTTC.